A selection of T cell receptor beta chains follows, all from one sample in a study of T-cell reconstitution after alpha-beta-depleted transplantation in children. TCRdb fed the PCR reads into MiXCR, producing one record per CDR3 protein. Altogether a few hundred thousand distinct CDR3 sequences are present, approximately 6.9% being singletons, with the ten largest covering around 5%. Sequences were derived from PBMCs, sampled before TCRalphabeta/CD19-depleted stem cell transplant. The receptors here all came from a boy aged 2 to 9 with acute lymphoblastic leukemia, due to receive a stem cell transplant. Each CDR3 is given with its conserved first and last residue. D genes are given only for firm matches. Some rows mark clone size as missing; the rest say once, few, many or name a class of expanded clone.

d_gene | abundance | j_gene | v_gene | CDR3nt | CDR3aa
TRBD2 | many | TRBJ2-7 | TRBV10-3 | TGTGCCATCACCGGGGGAGGGTCCTACGAGCAGTACTTC | CAITGGGSYEQYF
TRBD2 | many | TRBJ2-7 | TRBV12-3/TRBV12-4 | TGTGCCAGCAGTGCTGGGACTAGCGTCTACGAGCAGTACTTC | CASSAGTSVYEQYF
TRBD2 | . | TRBJ2-5 | TRBV11-2 | TGTGCCAGCAGCCCCCCCCGGGGGGGTGAGACCCAGTACTTC | CASSPPRGGETQYF
TRBD2 | . | TRBJ2-5 | TRBV6-1 | TGTGCCAGCAGACCTACTGGACTAGGCCAAGAGACCCAGTACTTC | CASRPTGLGQETQYF
TRBD1 | many | TRBJ1-1 | TRBV20-1 | TGCAGTGCTAGACAGGGGGCAATCAACACTGAAGCTTTCTTT | CSARQGAINTEAFF
. | . | TRBJ1-6 | TRBV6-1 | TGTGCCAGCACTGGCCATACTAATTCACCCCTCCACTTT | CASTGHTNSPLHF
TRBD1 | few | TRBJ2-1 | TRBV7-9 | TGTGCCAGCAGCGGCGCCTCAGACAGGGGGCCGAATGAGCAGTTCTTC | CASSGASDRGPNEQFF
TRBD2 | many | TRBJ2-7 | TRBV27 | TGTGCCAGCAGTTCCCCCTTGGTGGCGGGAGGGCCGTCCGAGCAGTACTTC | CASSSPLVAGGPSEQYF
TRBD2 | many | TRBJ2-7 | TRBV7-2 | TGTGCCAGCAGCTTAGTTGCGCGGGGGGGCAACGAGCAGTACTTC | CASSLVARGGNEQYF
TRBD2 | many | TRBJ2-3 | TRBV7-6 | TGTGCCAGCAGCTTATTACGGGGGGGCACAGATACGCAGTATTTT | CASSLLRGGTDTQYF
. | many | TRBJ1-1 | TRBV3-1 | TGTGCCAGCAGCGGACCTGGTGATACGAACACTGAAGCTTTCTTT | CASSGPGDTNTEAFF
. | . | TRBJ2-2 | TRBV7-2 | TGTGCCAGCAGCTCGGGCTTGGGGGCCCTTGGGACCGGGGAGCTGTTTTTT | CASSSGLGALGTGELFF
. | many | TRBJ2-3 | TRBV20-1 | TGCAGTGCTAGAGCTAGCGGCACAGATACGCAGTATTTT | CSARASGTDTQYF
TRBD1 | many | TRBJ1-1 | TRBV5-1 | TGCGCCAGCAGCAGAGGACAGGGGGCCTCTGAAGCTTTCTTT | CASSRGQGASEAFF
TRBD1 | few | TRBJ1-2 | TRBV7-2 | TGTGCCAGCAGCCCCCAAGGACAGGGAGGAATATATGGCTACACCTTC | CASSPQGQGGIYGYTF
TRBD2 | many | TRBJ2-1 | TRBV7-2 | TGTGCCAGCAGCCAAAGCGGGGGGGTTTACAATGAGCAGTTCTTC | CASSQSGGVYNEQFF
. | few | TRBJ1-3 | TRBV7-2 | TGTGCCAGCAGCCCAACAGGGATCGGAAACACCATATATTTT | CASSPTGIGNTIYF
TRBD2 | . | TRBJ2-3 | TRBV6-2/TRBV6-3 | TGTGCCAGCCTTAAGCGGGGCGGCACAGATACGCAGTATTTT | CASLKRGGTDTQYF
. | many | TRBJ2-5 | TRBV10-2 | TGCGCAAGCACGCCAGGGTTCGAGACCCAGTACTTC | CASTPGFETQYF
. | few | TRBJ1-2 | TRBV30 | TGTGCCTGGAGTGCACAGGTACGTGGCTACACCTTC | CAWSAQVRGYTF
. | . | TRBJ2-3 | TRBV7-3 | TGTGCCAGCAGCTTACAGGGAGGCGGCACAGATACGCAGTATTTT | CASSLQGGGTDTQYF
. | few | TRBJ2-7 | TRBV20-1 | TGCAGTGTCAAAAACCCTAACGACGAGCAGTACTTC | CSVKNPNDEQYF
. | . | TRBJ2-3 | TRBV12-3/TRBV12-4 | TGTGCCAGCAGTTCTGCGACGAGCACAGATACGCAGTATTTT | CASSSATSTDTQYF
TRBD2 | . | TRBJ2-5 | TRBV5-4 | TGTGCCAGCAAGGCTGGGCTTGGGAGGGGACTAAACCAAGAGACCCAGTACTTC | CASKAGLGRGLNQETQYF
TRBD1 | . | TRBJ2-3 | TRBV5-5 | TGTGCCAGCAGGTTGGGAGGAACATCGACAGGGGCAGAGTATTTT | CASRLGGTSTGAEYF
. | many | TRBJ1-5 | TRBV20-1 | TGCAGTGCAGAGGCGGTCAATCAGCCCCAGCATTTT | CSAEAVNQPQHF
TRBD1 | many | TRBJ2-5 | TRBV20-1 | TGCAGTGCTAGAGATCCTGGTACGGGACAGTTACTGGAGACCCAGTACTTC | CSARDPGTGQLLETQYF
. | many | TRBJ2-1 | TRBV3-1 | TGTGCCAGCAGCCAAGAGGCTATTCTGGTAAATGAGCAGTTCTTC | CASSQEAILVNEQFF
. | many | TRBJ2-5 | TRBV28 | TGTGCCAGCAGGGGTGCGCTGTACCAAGAGACCCAGTACTTC | CASRGALYQETQYF
. | many | TRBJ2-1 | TRBV7-2 | TGTGCCAGCAGCTTAGCGCGACTACCAGGACCTCATTTCTTC | CASSLARLPGPHFF
. | few | TRBJ1-6 | TRBV6-1 | TGTGCCAGCAGTGAAGGAAGCGTCAGGGTAACTTCACCCCTCCACTTT | CASSEGSVRVTSPLHF
. | many | TRBJ2-1 | TRBV10-1 | TGCGCCAGCAGTGAGTCGAGAACCTTGAGACACAATGAGCAGTTCTTC | CASSESRTLRHNEQFF
. | few | TRBJ1-1 | TRBV12-3/TRBV12-4 | TGTGCCAGCATATGGGGCGGTGAAGCTTTCTTT | CASIWGGEAFF
. | many | TRBJ2-1 | TRBV6-2/TRBV6-3 | TGTGCCACCGTGGGCGGGCGTTTGGTACAGTTCTTC | CATVGGRLVQFF
. | many | TRBJ2-7 | TRBV6-5 | TGTGCCAGCAGTTACCTCCAGTCTTACGAGCAGTACTTC | CASSYLQSYEQYF
TRBD1 | . | TRBJ2-3 | TRBV3-1 | TGTGCCAGCAGCCAAGAACGACAGGGGTCGGCAGATACGCAGTATTTT | CASSQERQGSADTQYF
. | few | TRBJ2-2 | TRBV6-5 | TGTGCCAGCAGTTACTTCCAACGATACACGAACACCGGGGAGCTGTTTTTT | CASSYFQRYTNTGELFF
. | many | TRBJ2-1 | TRBV12-3/TRBV12-4 | TGTGCCAGCAGCCGCTCTTTGGCGACCTCCTACAATGAGCAGTTCTTC | CASSRSLATSYNEQFF
TRBD2 | . | TRBJ2-5 | TRBV28 | TGTGCCAGCAGACCAGAGAAATTAGCGGGGGGTGGATGGGAGACCCAGTACTTC | CASRPEKLAGGGWETQYF
. | many | TRBJ2-3 | TRBV5-1 | TGTGCCAGCAGTGAATCAACAGATACGCAGTATTTT | CASSESTDTQYF
TRBD2 | few | TRBJ2-3 | TRBV11-2 | TGTGCCAGCAGCTTATTTTTTGGGACTAGCGGGGGGCGTGGCACAGATACGCAGTATTTT | CASSLFFGTSGGRGTDTQYF
TRBD2 | many | TRBJ2-1 | TRBV12-3/TRBV12-4 | TGTGCCAGCAGAGCGGGATTGGGGGGCTCCTACAATGAGCAGTTCTTC | CASRAGLGGSYNEQFF